This section outlines one TCR beta chain sequence together with its context. It has no known antigen specificity. The sample holds no much larger clone one base away, and base qualities are not on file. This sample was included in a study of blood T cell repertoires in COVID-19 (dated by TCRdb to 2020 to 2022). With regard to the full study: Samples covering the acute and convalescent phases of COVID-19 were provided by collaborators in the United States, Italy and Spain. The material from the prospective study consisted of cDNA or gDNA derived from T cells, B-cell-depleted T cells, or PBMCs. Subjects who had been exposed to COVID-19, were actively infected with it, or had recovered from it provided the deeply sampled blood TCRbeta repertoires that made up the dataset. The repertoires were made available in a free public database intended to serve as a resource for research on the immune response to SARS-CoV-2. The samples were drawn from the first 160 participants of the ongoing ImmuneRACE study and from 1,254 subjects provided by 6 global collaborators. Sample metadata almost always included a de-identified subject ID, COVID-19 status, age in years and sex. Where available, HLA class I and class II types were obtained from metadata supplied by the sample provider rather than from assay-based typing.

What the work shows at the level of the full study, not this receptor alone: Clinical and demographic metadata were provided uncurated, with the amount varying by source and participant.

Spanning cysteine to phenylalanine, the CDR3 consists of 16 amino acids. Just the 48-base CDR3 DNA is kept, in frame starting at base 1. V lost 3 bases and J lost 1 base, and the count of bases not matched to a germline gene is 8. The germline V gene encodes CDR1 MDHEN and CDR2 SYDVKM. TCRbeta CDR3 regions were amplified from genomic DNA by means of the immunoSEQ Assay, a bias-controlled multiplex PCR. Per the source publication's procedure: Within the assay, amplification of reference gene primers was used to estimate how many nucleated cells each sample contained. To quantify the absolute abundance of each unique TCRbeta CDR3 rearrangement, sequence reads were collapsed and filtered. For each sample, productive Simpson clonality was calculated as the square root of Simpson's diversity index across productive rearrangements. What TCRdb holds here is the immuneACCESS table cut down to in-frame rearrangements. Part of the clones is not present; checked against another copy, under half of the missing clones reflect an unresolved V gene, and the others are unexplained. The DNA was the basis for D and trimming; V, J and clone size are from that table. This sample gives tens of thousands of clones in total; over 75% of them show up just once. Jointly, the top ten make up about 31% of the sample.

Each collaborating institution followed its own protocols to collect whole blood in K2EDTA tubes. For TCRbeta analysis, collaborator samples were shipped as frozen whole blood, as isolated PBMCs, or as DNA extracted from either sample type. The rearranged chain carries TRBV28 and TRBJ2-7, with 8 bases in between that match TRBD2. The sample taken for sequencing was peripheral blood. The TCR comes from a man between 65 and 79 years old with active COVID-19. The CDR3 has the sequence CASSFRAGEGSYEQYF. The nucleotide sequence reads as follows: TGTGCCAGCAGTTTTCGAGCGGGAGAAGGGTCCTACGAGCAGTACTTC.